This T cell receptor (beta chain) was sequenced for a study of blood T cell repertoires in COVID-19. Study as a whole: Material from acute and convalescent COVID-19 was sourced from the United States, Italy and Spain. PBMCs, B-cell-depleted T cells, or T cells were the source of the cDNA or gDNA that made up the material.

Germline V CDR1 and CDR2: SGHTA, FQGTGA. The CDR3 extends over 15 amino acids. The junction had 5 bases not matched to a gene; V was cut back by 5 bases and J by 5 bases. TCRdb's copy holds only in-frame clones and misses some; the assay was immunoSEQ multiplex PCR. The sample holds approximately 150,000 clones, around 87% seen once. The origin of this receptor is a man in his forties or fifties who had recovered from COVID-19. The J gene is TRBJ2-3, the V gene TRBV7-3; 12 bases are a match to TRBD1. Sequenced: peripheral blood. The CDR3 nucleotides read TGTGCCAGCAGCCCGGGACAGGGGGCAATAGATACGCAGTATTTT. Translating it yields CASSPGQGAIDTQYF. Drawing the rest from reference TRBV7-3 and TRBJ2-3, the complete variable domain is GAGVSQTPSNKVTEKGKYVELRCDPISGHTALYWYRQSLGQGPEFLIYFQGTGAADDSGLPNDRFFAVRPEGSVSTLKIQRTERGDSAVYLCASSPGQGAIDTQYFGPGTRLTVL.